Included here is one T cell receptor (beta chain) sequence, with context. Antigen specificity is unknown. The sample comes from a study of blood T cells in healthy people across ages. Study findings and constraints: In older individuals, TCR beta diversity per million T cells was lower, falling roughly linearly with age. Changes seen in expanded clonotypes were possibly confounded by donor CMV status left unknown.

CDR1 KGHSH and CDR2 LQKENI come from the germline V gene. CDR3 length: 13 residues. Trimming took off 8 bases at V and 0 bases at J, with 9 bases between the two ends. Each donor gave 9 to 10 milliliters of peripheral blood. A second roughly 6 to 12 cycle PCR used barcoded and J-beta primers. MiXCR was run by TCRdb on the 5' RACE reads, yielding one entry per CDR3 protein. The table lists around 500,000 distinct CDR3 sequences, around 50% of them singletons. The source of this sequence is a man aged 80 or over in good health. This chain links TRBV18 with TRBJ2-3; D uncertain. The sample taken for sequencing was blood. CDR3 coding DNA: TGTGCCAGCACCGCCCCCAGCACAGATACGCAGTATTTT. Encoded protein: CASTAPSTDTQYF.